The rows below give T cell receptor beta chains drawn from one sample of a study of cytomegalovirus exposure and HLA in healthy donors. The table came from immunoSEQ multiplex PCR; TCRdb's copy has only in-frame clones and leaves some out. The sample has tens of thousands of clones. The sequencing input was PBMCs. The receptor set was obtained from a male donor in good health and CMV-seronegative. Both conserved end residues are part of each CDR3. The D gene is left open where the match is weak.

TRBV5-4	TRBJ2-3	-	CASSFPQLSTDTQYF	TGTGCCAGCAGCTTTCCACAGCTGAGCACAGATACGCAGTATTTT
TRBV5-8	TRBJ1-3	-	CASSLLPAQRNSGNTIYF	TGTGCCAGCAGCTTGCTGCCAGCCCAGAGGAACTCTGGAAACACCATATATTTT
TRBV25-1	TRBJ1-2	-	CASSQGKTAASYGYTF	TGTGCCAGCAGTCAGGGAAAGACAGCAGCTTCCTATGGCTACACCTTC
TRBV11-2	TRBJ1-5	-	CASSLAGGPNQPQHF	TGTGCCAGCAGCTTAGCGGGAGGGCCCAATCAGCCCCAGCATTTT
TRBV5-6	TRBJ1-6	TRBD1	CASSSRQGGSPLHF	TGTGCCAGCAGTTCTCGACAGGGGGGGTCACCCCTCCACTTT
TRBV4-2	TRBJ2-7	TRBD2	CASSQPTSGNYEQYF	TGTGCCAGCAGCCAACCGACTAGCGGGAACTACGAGCAGTACTTC
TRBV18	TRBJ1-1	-	CASSHGNTEAFF	TGTGCCAGCTCACACGGGAACACTGAAGCTTTCTTT
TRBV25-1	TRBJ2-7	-	CASSDSPRNEQYF	TGTGCCAGCAGTGATTCACCCAGGAACGAGCAGTACTTC
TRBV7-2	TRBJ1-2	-	CASNLLGGYGYTF	TGTGCCAGCAACTTATTAGGGGGATATGGCTACACCTTC
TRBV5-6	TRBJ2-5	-	CASSLGGDQETQYF	TGTGCCAGCAGCTTGGGGGGGGACCAAGAGACCCAGTACTTC
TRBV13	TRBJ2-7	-	CASSPRDTSYEQYF	TGTGCCAGCAGCCCCCGGGACACCTCCTACGAGCAGTACTTC
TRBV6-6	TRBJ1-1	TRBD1	CASSSKQGFNTEAFF	TGTGCCAGCAGTTCCAAACAGGGGTTTAACACTGAAGCTTTCTTT
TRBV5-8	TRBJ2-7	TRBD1	CASSLGGAGNEQYF	TGTGCCAGCAGCTTAGGGGGCGCAGGGAACGAGCAGTACTTC
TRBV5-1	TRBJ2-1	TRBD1	CASSLLGQDNEQFF	TGCGCCAGCAGCTTGCTGGGACAGGACAATGAGCAGTTCTTC
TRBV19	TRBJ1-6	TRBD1	CASSRVQGKASPLHF	TGTGCCAGTAGTAGAGTACAGGGGAAGGCTTCACCCCTCCACTTT
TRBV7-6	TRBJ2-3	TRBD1	CASSLEGAIPDTQYF	TGTGCCAGCAGCTTAGAGGGGGCTATTCCAGATACGCAGTATTTT
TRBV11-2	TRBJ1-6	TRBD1	CASSLGLSGGSPLHF	TGTGCCAGCAGCTTAGGATTATCAGGGGGTTCACCCCTCCACTTT
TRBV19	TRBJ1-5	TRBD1	CASRWGQDNQPQHF	TGTGCCAGTAGATGGGGACAGGACAATCAGCCCCAGCATTTT
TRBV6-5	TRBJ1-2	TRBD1	CASSRDRGYGYTF	TGTGCCAGCAGCCGTGACAGGGGGTATGGCTACACCTTC
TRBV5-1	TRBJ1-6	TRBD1	CASSLTGGNSPLHF	TGCGCCAGCAGCTTGACAGGGGGGAATTCACCCCTCCACTTT
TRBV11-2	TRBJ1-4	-	CASSLDRAAEKLFF	TGTGCCAGCAGCTTAGACAGGGCGGCTGAAAAACTGTTTTTT
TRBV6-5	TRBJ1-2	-	CASSGTLGGPYGYTF	TGTGCCAGCAGCGGGACCCTGGGGGGGCCCTATGGCTACACCTTC
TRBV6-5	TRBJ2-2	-	CASRDFYTGELFF	TGTGCCAGCAGGGACTTTTACACCGGGGAGCTGTTTTTT
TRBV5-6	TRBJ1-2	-	CASSSGTSGYTF	TGTGCCAGCAGCTCCGGGACAAGTGGCTACACCTTC
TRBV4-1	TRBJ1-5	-	CASSQGAGISRPQHF	TGCGCCAGCAGCCAAGGGGCAGGGATTTCACGGCCCCAGCATTTT
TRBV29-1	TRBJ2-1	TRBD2	CSVEDSSGGQFRVYYNEQFF	TGCAGCGTTGAAGATTCTAGCGGGGGGCAGTTCAGGGTGTACTACAATGAGCAGTTCTTC
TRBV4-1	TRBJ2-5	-	CASSQISIRGETQYF	TGCGCCAGCAGCCAAATCAGTATTAGGGGTGAGACCCAGTACTTC
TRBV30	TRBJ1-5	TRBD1	CAWSVKGRGIDNQPQHF	TGTGCCTGGAGTGTAAAGGGCAGGGGGATCGACAATCAGCCCCAGCATTTT